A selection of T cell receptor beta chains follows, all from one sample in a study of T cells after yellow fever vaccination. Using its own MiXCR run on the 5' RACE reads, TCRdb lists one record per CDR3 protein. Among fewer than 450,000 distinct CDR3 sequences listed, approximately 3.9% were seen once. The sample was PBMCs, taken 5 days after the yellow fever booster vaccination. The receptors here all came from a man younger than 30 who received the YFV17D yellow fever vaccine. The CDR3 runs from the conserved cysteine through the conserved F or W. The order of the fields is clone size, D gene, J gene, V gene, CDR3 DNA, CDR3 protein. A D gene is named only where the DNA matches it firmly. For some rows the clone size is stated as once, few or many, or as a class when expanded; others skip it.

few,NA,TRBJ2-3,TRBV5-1,TGCGCCAGCAGCCTGGACTCCTCAGCAGATACGCAGTATTTT,CASSLDSSADTQYF
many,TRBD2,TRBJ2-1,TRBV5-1,TGCGCCAGCAGCGACCGTGCGGGGGGGTATAATGAGCAGTTCTTC,CASSDRAGGYNEQFF
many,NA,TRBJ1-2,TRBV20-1,TGCAGTGCTAGTCGGGGCCTCTATGGCTACACCTTC,CSASRGLYGYTF
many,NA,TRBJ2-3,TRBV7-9,TGTGCCAGCAGCTTCGGGGGGCGCGGGCAGTATTTT,CASSFGGRGQYF
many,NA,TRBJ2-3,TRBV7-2,TGTGCCAGCAGCCTAGGGGCGGCAGATACGCAGTATTTT,CASSLGAADTQYF
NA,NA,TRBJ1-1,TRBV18,TGTGCCAGCTCACCGAAATTATTGACAACCCTCCCTGAAGCTTTCTTT,CASSPKLLTTLPEAFF
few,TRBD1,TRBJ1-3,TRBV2,TGTGCCAGCAGCCATGACAGGGGTTTTGCCGGAAACACCATATATTTT,CASSHDRGFAGNTIYF
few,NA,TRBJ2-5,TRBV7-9,TGTGCCAGCAGCTTACCGTGGGGGACAAGGAGCCAAGAGACCCAGTACTTC,CASSLPWGTRSQETQYF
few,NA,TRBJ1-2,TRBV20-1,TGCAGTGCTAGTGACCTTACTGCCTATGGCTACACCTTC,CSASDLTAYGYTF
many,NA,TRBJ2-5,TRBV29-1,TGCAGCGCCAGGGACTTCGCTGGGACCCAGTACTTC,CSARDFAGTQYF
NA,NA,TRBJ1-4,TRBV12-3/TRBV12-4,TGTGCCAGCAGTAGCCAATGGGGCCCTAGTGAAAAACTGTTTTTT,CASSSQWGPSEKLFF
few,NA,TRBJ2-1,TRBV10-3,TGTGCCATCAGTGGCAGGGGGGCGTGCAATGAGCAGTTCTTC,CAISGRGACNEQFF
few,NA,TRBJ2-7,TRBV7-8,TGTGCCAGCAGCTTAGCGGCCGGGGTTACCTACGAGCAGTACTTC,CASSLAAGVTYEQYF
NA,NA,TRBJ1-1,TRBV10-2,TGCGCCAGCAGTGAGCGGGACACTGAAGCTTTCTTT,CASSERDTEAFF
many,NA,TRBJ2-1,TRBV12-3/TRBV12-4,TGTGCCAGCAGTTTAACGGGAAGGGACAATGAGCAGTTCTTC,CASSLTGRDNEQFF
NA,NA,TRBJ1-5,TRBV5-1,TGCGCCAGCAGCTTGGAGGGCACCTACAATCAGCCCCAGCATTTT,CASSLEGTYNQPQHF
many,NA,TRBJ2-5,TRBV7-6,TGTGCCAGCAGCTTAAATATGGAGACCCAGTACTTC,CASSLNMETQYF
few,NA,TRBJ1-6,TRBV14,TGTGCCAGCAGCCAAGAGTCCTCCTATAATTCACCCCTCCACTTT,CASSQESSYNSPLHF
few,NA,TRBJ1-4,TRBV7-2,TGTGCCAGCAGCGATGGATCAGGTTATGAAAAACTGTTTTTT,CASSDGSGYEKLFF
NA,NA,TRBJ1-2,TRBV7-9,TGTGCCAGCAGCTTAGGGACACTGGGGATGGGCTACACCTTC,CASSLGTLGMGYTF
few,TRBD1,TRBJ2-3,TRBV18,TGTGCCAGCTCACCGCAACAGGGGGAGTTAGATACGCAGTATTTT,CASSPQQGELDTQYF
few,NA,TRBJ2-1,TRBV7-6,TGTGCCAGCAGCTTAAAAGGGAGCAGTGAGCAGTTCTTC,CASSLKGSSEQFF
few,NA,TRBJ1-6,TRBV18,TGTGCCAGCTCACAGTCCGGGGTTGATAATTCACCCCTCCACTTT,CASSQSGVDNSPLHF
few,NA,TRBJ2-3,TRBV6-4,TGTGCCAGCAGTGACGGGTGGGGGGCTTACACAGATACGCAGTATTTT,CASSDGWGAYTDTQYF
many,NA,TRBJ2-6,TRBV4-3,TGCGCCAGCAGCCAAGATCAGAAGGGACCCTCTGGGGCCAACGTCCTGACTTTC,CASSQDQKGPSGANVLTF
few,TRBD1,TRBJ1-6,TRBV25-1,TGTGCCAGCAGTGATCACTTCGGGACAGATAATTCACCCCTCCACTTT,CASSDHFGTDNSPLHF
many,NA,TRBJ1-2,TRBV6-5,TGTGCCAGCAGTTACTCGGCAGGGATCGGCTATGGCTACACCTTC,CASSYSAGIGYGYTF
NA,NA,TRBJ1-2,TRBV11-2,TGTGCCAGCAGCTTAGTCGCAGGGAAAGAGGATGGCTACACCTTC,CASSLVAGKEDGYTF
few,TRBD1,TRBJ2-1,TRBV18,TGTGCCAGCTCGGGGACAGGGTATAACAATGAGCAGTTCTTC,CASSGTGYNNEQFF
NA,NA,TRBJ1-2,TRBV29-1,TGCAGCGTTCAACAACAGGGAGACTATGGCTACACCTTC,CSVQQQGDYGYTF
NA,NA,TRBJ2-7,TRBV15,TGTGCCACCAGCCCAGAGGGGACCCCCGGAGTCTACGAGCAGTACTTC,CATSPEGTPGVYEQYF
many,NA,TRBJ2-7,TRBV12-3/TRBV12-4,TGTGCCAGCAGTTGGGTTCGGGGCGAGCAGTACTTC,CASSWVRGEQYF
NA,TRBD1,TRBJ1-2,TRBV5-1,TGCGCCAGCAGCTTGGGACTCCCGGACAGGGCAAACTATGGCTACACCTTC,CASSLGLPDRANYGYTF
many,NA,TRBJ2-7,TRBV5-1,TGCGCCAGCTGTCCCGGGACTCCCTCCTACGAGCAGTACTTC,CASCPGTPSYEQYF
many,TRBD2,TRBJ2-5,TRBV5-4,TGTGCCAGCAGCCGGAATAGCGGGGGGGCCATCGAGACCCAGTACTTC,CASSRNSGGAIETQYF
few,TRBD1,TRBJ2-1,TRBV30,TGTGCCTGGAGTGTTGGGCCAGGGGGGCAGTTCTTC,CAWSVGPGGQFF
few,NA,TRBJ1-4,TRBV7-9,TGTGCCAGCAGCTTAACAGGGCTTAATGAAAAACTGTTTTTT,CASSLTGLNEKLFF